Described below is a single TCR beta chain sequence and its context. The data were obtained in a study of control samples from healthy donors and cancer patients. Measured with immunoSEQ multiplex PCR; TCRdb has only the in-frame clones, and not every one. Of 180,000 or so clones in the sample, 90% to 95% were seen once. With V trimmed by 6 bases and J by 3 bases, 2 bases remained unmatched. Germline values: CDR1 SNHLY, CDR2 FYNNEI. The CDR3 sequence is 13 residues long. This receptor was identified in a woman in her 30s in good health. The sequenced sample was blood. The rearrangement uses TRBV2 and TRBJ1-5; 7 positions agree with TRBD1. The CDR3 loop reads CASRTGNNQPQHF. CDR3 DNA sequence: TGTGCCAGCAGGACAGGGAACAATCAGCCCCAGCATTTT.